The 20 T cell receptor beta chains below come from one sample, sequenced in a study of blood T cell repertoires in COVID-19 (dated by TCRdb to the early 2020s). The library was produced with the immunoSEQ multiplex PCR assay. Entries here come from immuneACCESS through TCRdb and include only in-frame sequences with V and J called. Some clones fail to appear in such tables; in the studies checked, an unresolved V gene covers under half of the shortfall, and the cause of the remainder is unknown. This sample is represented by 75,000 to 95,000 clones; under 80% of them were singletons. The ten largest clones capture around 34% of the sample. What was sequenced was peripheral blood. Receptor source: a man aged 60-69 years with COVID-19, enrolled during active disease.

The chain combines TRBV2 with TRBJ2-4, with 7 bases that match TRBD2. J lost 0 bases, V lost 8 bases, and 7 bases had no gene match. The CDR3 is 15 amino acids. Per the germline V gene, CDR1 is SNHLY and CDR2 is FYNNEI. The DNA of the CDR3 is TGTGCCAGCGCTACGGGAGGACTAGCCAAAAACATTCAGTACTTC. Residues: CASATGGLAKNIQYF.

This clone came up a few times. The rearrangement uses TRBV5-1 and TRBJ1-2; 8 bases agree with TRBD1. Germline values: CDR1 SGHRS, CDR2 YFSETQ. V shed 4 bases and J 6 bases; nucleotides not matched to a gene: 14. The CDR3 loop spans 16 amino acids. The CDR3 sequence: CASSRRPTGEGDGYTF. CDR3 sequence (DNA): TGCGCCAGCAGCCGCAGACCGACAGGGGAGGGTGATGGCTACACCTTC.

This sequence joins TRBV7-9 and TRBJ1-4; 8 bases line up with TRBD1. The CDR3 loop spans 11 amino acids. Trimming took 5 bases from V and 13 from J; bases not matched to a gene: 3. Germline CDR1 SEHNR, CDR2 FQNEAQ (reference sequence). CDR3 coding DNA: TGTGCCAGCAGCGGGACAGGCGGACTGTTTTTT. Its protein is CASSGTGGLFF.

The chain links TRBV7-9 to TRBJ2-7, with 12 bases fitting TRBD1. With 5 bases clipped from V and 6 bases from J, the junction kept 5 bases outside the gene matches. The germline CDR1 and CDR2 sequences are SEHNR and FQNEAQ (reference sequence). CDR3 size: 14 residues. DNA of the CDR3: TGTGCCAGCAGCCTGGGACAGGGGGCTAGCGAGCAGTACTTC. This sequence encodes CASSLGQGASEQYF.

The V call is TRBV18, the J call TRBJ2-7; weak D call: TRBD2 (5 bases). Germline V gives CDR1 KGHSH, CDR2 LQKENI. The CDR3 is 13 residues long. V lost 3 bases to trimming and J lost 7 bases, with 13 bases between them. The CDR3: CASSPDSVGEQYF. The CDR3 DNA reads as TGTGCCAGCTCACCGGACTCTGTTGGGGAGCAGTACTTC.

CDR3 amino acids: CASSLSGAGDTEAFF. DNA for the CDR3: TGTGCCAGCAGTTTATCGGGGGCGGGGGACACTGAAGCTTTCTTT. The chain recombines TRBV27 with TRBJ1-1, with D possibly matching TRBD1 (6 bases). The CDR3 runs to 15 residues. Looked up from germline, CDR1 is MNHEY and CDR2 is SMNVEV (reference sequence). Trimming cost V 0 bases and J 3 bases, with 11 bases left between them.

The chain joins TRBV11-2 to TRBJ1-2; 8 nucleotides line up with TRBD1. Germline V gives CDR1 SGHAT, CDR2 FQNNGV. The CDR3 runs 14 residues. J gave up 8 bases and V 0 bases, and 5 bases lay outside the gene matches. CDR3 coding DNA: TGTGCCAGCAGCTTAGAAACGGCAGGGGGCGGCTACACCTTC. Translated, it gives CASSLETAGGGYTF.

The CDR3 is CASSQQGNGYTF. The CDR3 DNA follows: TGTGCCAGCAGTCAACAGGGGAACGGCTACACCTTC. The chain has TRBV6-5 and TRBJ1-2; TRBD1 matches at 7 bases. The CDR3 extends over 12 amino acids. V lost 5 bases and J lost 8; bases outside the gene matches: 5. Germline V gene data show CDR1 as MNHEY and CDR2 as SVGAGI.

The V call is TRBV10-3, the J call TRBJ2-4, with a possible D match to TRBD2 (5 bases). Trimming pared 4 bases from V and 8 bases from J, leaving 12 bases between. The length of the CDR3 is 13 residues. Per the germline V gene, CDR1 is ENHRY and CDR2 is SYGVKD. CDR3: CAISGIFGDIQYF. The CDR3 DNA reads as TGTGCCATCAGTGGAATATTCGGGGACATTCAGTACTTC.

The CDR3 region is CASSLALDRGRETQYF. The CDR3 DNA sequence: TGTGCCAGCAGCTTAGCCCTGGACAGGGGGCGTGAGACCCAGTACTTC. The chain carries TRBV7-9 and TRBJ2-5; TRBD1 matches at 11 bases. V lost 0 bases to trimming and J lost 5 bases; unmatched junction nucleotides: 5. The germline V gene encodes CDR1 SEHNR and CDR2 FQNEAQ (reference sequence). The CDR3 covers 16 residues.

The gene calls are TRBV3-1 (or the pseudogene TRBV3-2) and TRBJ1-1, with D hard to call. V dropped 6 bases and J dropped 0 bases, with 11 bases sitting between them. The CDR3 consists of 14 residues. Germline CDR1 reads LGHDT; CDR2 reads YNNKEL (reference sequence). CDR3 sequence reads: CASSVLPLNTEAFF. The DNA of the CDR3 is TGTGCCAGCAGTGTACTCCCTCTGAACACTGAAGCTTTCTTT.

The chain recombines TRBV9 with TRBJ2-1, with 7 bases lining up with TRBD2. The CDR3 consists of 16 residues. The J segment lost 1 base and the V segment lost 0 bases, leaving 4 bases of the junction unmatched. Germline V lookup: CDR1 SGDLS, CDR2 YYNGEE. In DNA form, the CDR3 reads TGTGCCAGCAGCGTAGAATGGCGGGGGTCCTACAATGAGCAGTTCTTC. It is translated as CASSVEWRGSYNEQFF.

This chain uses TRBV5-6 with TRBJ1-6; the D gene is possibly TRBD1 (6 bases). Germline values: CDR1 SGHDT, CDR2 YYEEEE. The CDR3 has 15 residues. The ends were cut back, 1 base at V and 10 bases at J, with 15 bases in the middle. As DNA, the CDR3 is TGTGCCAGCAGCTTGAGGACCTCCCAGGGGTCACCCCTCCACTTT. This encodes CASSLRTSQGSPLHF.

The gene calls are TRBV6-6 and TRBJ2-5; TRBD2 is a possible D gene (6 bases). Germline V gene data show CDR1 as MNHNY and CDR2 as SVGAGI (reference sequence). V lost 5 bases and J lost 10, with 23 bases in between. This CDR3 is built from 15 residues. CDR3: CASSDLRDPTGDQYF. CDR3 in DNA: TGTGCCAGCAGTGACCTCCGGGACCCCACGGGGGACCAGTACTTC.

The rearrangement links TRBV3-1 (or the pseudogene TRBV3-2) to TRBJ2-2; 9 bases are a match to TRBD1. The CDR3 sequence is 15 residues long. Germline CDR1 is LGHDT and CDR2 is YNNKEL (reference sequence). With V trimmed by 4 bases and J by 2 bases, 2 bases remained unmatched. The CDR3 sequence is CASSRDRVNTGELFF. The CDR3 coding sequence is TGTGCCAGCAGCCGGGACAGGGTAAACACCGGGGAGCTGTTTTTT.

The rearrangement joins TRBV4-1 to TRBJ1-1; D is uncertain. CDR1 MGHRA and CDR2 YSYEKL come from the germline V gene. This CDR3 has 13 residues. With 8 bases removed from V and 1 base from J, the gap between germline ends came to 11 bases. CDR3 coding DNA: TGCGCCAGCGGATCCGGGGAGAACACTGAAGCTTTCTTT. Translating gives CASGSGENTEAFF.

The V and J genes are TRBV19 and TRBJ2-5; 12 bases match TRBD2. The J segment lost 5 bases and the V segment lost 5 bases, leaving 9 bases of the junction unmatched. The CDR3 length is 16 residues. The germline gives CDR1 LNHDA, CDR2 SQIVND (reference sequence). The CDR3 here is CASSSGLAGKGETQYF. In DNA form, the CDR3 reads TGTGCCAGTAGTTCCGGACTAGCGGGAAAAGGGGAGACCCAGTACTTC.

The chain has TRBV5-1 and TRBJ2-7, with 12 positions matching TRBD2. The CDR3 length is 13 residues. V was pared by 8 bases and J by 2 bases, with 2 bases of the junction left unmatched. Germline loops: CDR1 SGHRS, CDR2 YFSETQ. The DNA for the CDR3 is TGCGCCAGTCGACTAGCGGGAGCCTACGAGCAGTACTTC. Residues: CASRLAGAYEQYF.

The V gene is TRBV20-1, the J gene TRBJ2-1, with D possibly TRBD2 on 5 matching bases. V shed 3 bases and J shed 0 bases, with 12 bases lying between them. CDR1 DFQATT and CDR2 SNEGSKA come from the germline V gene (reference sequence). The CDR3 is made up of 15 amino acids. CDR3 amino acids: CSASPSGLSYNEQFF. Written as DNA, the CDR3 is TGCAGTGCTAGTCCCAGCGGACTCTCCTACAATGAGCAGTTCTTC.

This clone appeared once. The chain has TRBV7-2 and TRBJ2-5, with TRBD2 matching 8 bases. CDR3 length equals 15 residues. The junction had 13 bases not matched to a gene; V was cut back by 8 bases and J by 5 bases. In germline, CDR1 is SGHTA, CDR2 FQGNSA. The CDR3 is CASSSQAGASETQYF. CDR3 nucleotides: TGTGCCAGCTCATCTCAAGCGGGAGCGAGCGAGACCCAGTACTTC.